Listed here are 24 T cell receptor beta chains from one sample, sequenced in a study of beta chain features in type 1 diabetes. Study-wide points: In all four CD4+ subsets, TCRB CDR3 length was significantly, moderately reduced in type 1 diabetes.

Expressed TCRB transcripts got sequenced, as all isolated RNA was reverse transcribed. Some clones are missing from TCRdb's copy, which holds only in-frame ones; the method was immunoSEQ multiplex PCR. The table has roughly 700,000 clones, around an eighth seen once. Their cognate antigens are unknown. Specimen: naive CD4+ T cells from blood. These receptors all stem from a young man with type 1 diabetes.

The V and J genes are TRBV9 and TRBJ2-2, with TRBD2 matching over 14 bases. CDR3 length: 18 amino acids. V lost 4 bases and J lost 0; bases outside the gene matches: 5. Germline V gives CDR1 SGDLS, CDR2 YYNGEE. The CDR3 loop is CASSTGLAGETNTGELFF. In DNA, the CDR3 is TGTGCCAGCAGCACGGGACTAGCGGGGGAAACGAACACCGGGGAGCTGTTTTTT.

V is TRBV28 and J is TRBJ2-7, with 8 bases identical to TRBD2. CDR3 length equals 13 residues. J was trimmed by 2 bases and V by 8 bases; bases with no gene match: 5. Germline assignment: CDR1 MDHEN and CDR2 SYDVKM. In DNA form, the CDR3 reads TGTGCCAGCTGGACCGGGGGGGCCTACGAGCAGTACTTC. It translates to CASWTGGAYEQYF.

The table lists this clone with a few counts. The chain carries TRBV5-4 and TRBJ2-5; 10 bases match TRBD2. The J segment lost 5 bases and the V segment lost 4 bases, leaving 11 bases of the junction unmatched. This CDR3 is 16 amino acids long. The V gene's germline CDR1 is SGHNT and CDR2 YYREEE (reference sequence). The CDR3 here is CASSHPERGGRETQYF. As DNA, the CDR3 is TGTGCCAGCAGCCATCCTGAGCGGGGGGGCCGGGAGACCCAGTACTTC.

This clone occurred a few times. The chain is built from TRBV7-9 and TRBJ2-7; no firm D call. CDR1 and CDR2 (germline): SEHNR, FQNEAQ (reference sequence). Trimming took 3 bases from V and 2 from J, leaving 14 bases between them. The CDR3 is 15 residues long. CDR3 in amino acids: CASSLVRQDPYEQYF. For the CDR3, the DNA is TGTGCCAGCAGCTTGGTTCGGCAGGACCCCTACGAGCAGTACTTC.

The chain employs TRBV30 and TRBJ2-2; no clear D. Per the germline V gene, CDR1 is GTSNPN and CDR2 is SVGIG (reference sequence). CDR3 size: 14 residues. Between the trimmed V and J ends, which lost 6 bases and 0 bases, there was a span of 11 bases. As DNA, the CDR3 is TGTGCCTGCCCAGCGAAGCCGAACACCGGGGAGCTGTTTTTT. This gives the protein CACPAKPNTGELFF.

This chain uses TRBV9 with TRBJ1-3; TRBD1 matches at 7 bases. This CDR3 spans 15 amino acids. The germline V gene encodes CDR1 SGDLS and CDR2 YYNGEE. Trimming cost V 0 bases and J 0 bases; bases outside gene matches: 0. CDR3 in DNA: TGTGCCAGCAGCGTAGGACAGGGCTCTGGAAACACCATATATTTT. Translating it yields CASSVGQGSGNTIYF.

In this sample, this clone turned up a few times. The V call is TRBV7-9, the J call TRBJ2-7; D is unclear. Germline CDR1 is SEHNR and CDR2 is FQNEAQ (reference sequence). Trimming pared 3 bases from V and 4 bases from J, leaving 7 bases between. This CDR3 has 12 amino acids. Written as DNA, the CDR3 is TGTGCCAGCAGCTTTACGGAGTACGAGCAGTACTTC. The encoded protein is CASSFTEYEQYF.

This clone was recorded once. The chain has TRBV30 and TRBJ1-1; TRBD1 matches 9 bases. This CDR3 is built from 15 residues. V lost 5 bases to trimming and J lost 2 bases; unmatched junction nucleotides: 9. The germline gives CDR1 GTSNPN, CDR2 SVGIG (reference sequence). The chain's CDR3 is CAWSTGGWGNTEAFF. The CDR3 region has the DNA TGTGCCTGGTCAACAGGGGGCTGGGGAAACACTGAAGCTTTCTTT. Using reference TRBV30 and TRBJ1-1 for the parts outside the CDR3, the full variable domain is SQTIHQWPATLVQPVGSPLSLECTVEGTSNPNLYWYRQAAGRGLQLLFYSVGIGQISSEVPQNLSASRPQDRQFILSSKKLLLSDSGFYLCAWSTGGWGNTEAFFGQGTRLTVV.

The chain combines TRBV6-5 with TRBJ2-3; possibly TRBD1 or TRBD2 for D (6 bases each). Trimming shortened V by 2 bases and J by 2 bases, and 11 bases separated the two germline ends. The CDR3 has 15 amino acids. Germline-derived CDR1 and CDR2 are MNHEY and SVGAGI. The CDR3 loop reads CASSYVPGATDTQYF. The DNA of the CDR3 is TGTGCCAGCAGTTACGTGCCGGGGGCCACAGATACGCAGTATTTT.

This clone was picked up a small number of times. The chain uses TRBV5-4 and TRBJ2-5; 7 nucleotides line up with TRBD1. The CDR3 is made up of 15 amino acids. Germline V CDR1 and CDR2: SGHNT, YYREEE (reference sequence). After removal of 4 bases from V and 1 base from J, the junction contained 7 bases not matched to a gene. The CDR3 DNA is TGTGCCAGCAGCGAGGGGACAGACTTCCAAGAGACCCAGTACTTC. This encodes CASSEGTDFQETQYF.

Points on this clone: In the same sample, other DNA sequences code for this CDR3. The chain is built from TRBV28 and TRBJ2-5; D unresolved. V shed 3 bases and J shed 1 base, with 6 bases lying between them. Germline-derived CDR1 and CDR2 are MDHEN and SYDVKM. This CDR3 has 13 residues. The CDR3 nucleotides are TGTGCCAGCAGTTTCGGCAGCCAAGAGACCCAGTACTTC. Translation: CASSFGSQETQYF.

This clone turned up a few times. This chain joins TRBV30 and TRBJ2-7; possible D gene TRBD1, 5 bases. This CDR3 comprises 13 residues. The V end was cut by 1 base, the J end by 3 bases, with 10 bases between. Germline V gives CDR1 GTSNPN, CDR2 SVGIG (reference sequence). The CDR3 coding sequence is TGTGCCTGGAGTGCAAGGGGCTTCTACGAGCAGTACTTC. Translating gives CAWSARGFYEQYF.

The V and J genes are TRBV7-2 and TRBJ2-7, with D perhaps assigned TRBD1 or TRBD2 (5 bases each). The CDR3 sequence is 14 residues long. Trimming stripped 3 bases from V and 3 bases from J, with 12 bases between. In germline, CDR1 is SGHTA, CDR2 FQGNSA. CDR3 in amino acids: CASSLGDGYYEQYF. The DNA for the CDR3 is TGTGCCAGCAGCTTGGGGGACGGGTACTACGAGCAGTACTTC. Filled out from reference TRBV7-2 and TRBJ2-7, the complete variable domain reads GAGVSQSPSNKVTEKGKDVELRCDPISGHTALYWYRQSLGQGLEFLIYFQGNSAPDKSGLPSDRFSAERTGGSVSTLTIQRTQQEDSAVYLCASSLGDGYYEQYFGPGTRLTVT.

This clone showed up just a few times. The chain joins TRBV7-2 to TRBJ2-7, with D unresolved. Trimming cost V 1 base and J 2 bases, with 15 bases left between them. This CDR3 is 16 amino acids long. Germline V gives CDR1 SGHTA, CDR2 FQGNSA. In nucleotides, the CDR3 is TGTGCCAGCAGCTTAGACAACAATTTTGGGGCCTACGAGCAGTACTTC. Protein sequence: CASSLDNNFGAYEQYF. Looking up the rest from reference TRBV7-2 and TRBJ2-7 gives the full variable domain: GAGVSQSPSNKVTEKGKDVELRCDPISGHTALYWYRQSLGQGLEFLIYFQGNSAPDKSGLPSDRFSAERTGGSVSTLTIQRTQQEDSAVYLCASSLDNNFGAYEQYFGPGTRLTVT.

The rearrangement links TRBV28 to TRBJ1-3; no definite D call. Germline V gene data show CDR1 as MDHEN and CDR2 as SYDVKM. Trimming pared 6 bases from V and 4 bases from J, leaving 7 bases between. The CDR3 covers 12 residues. The CDR3 coding sequence is TGTGCCAGCAGAAACAGCGGAAACACCATATATTTT. Translating it yields CASRNSGNTIYF.

Details on this clone: The sample contains more than one DNA sequence encoding this CDR3. The CDR3 DNA follows: TGCGCCAGCAGCTTGAGCGGGACGACCTACGAGCAGTACTTC. Translating gives CASSLSGTTYEQYF. This chain connects TRBV5-1 to TRBJ2-7; 7 nucleotides agree with TRBD2. The V segment lost 1 base and the J segment 2 bases; nucleotides outside the gene matches: 3. This CDR3 has 14 residues. CDR1 and CDR2 (germline): SGHRS, YFSETQ.

This clone was seen more than once but under ten times. This rearrangement joins TRBV11-2 to TRBJ1-1, with no clear D. The CDR3 consists of 15 residues. Between the trimmed V and J ends, which lost 5 bases and 11 bases, there was a span of 24 bases. In germline, CDR1 is SGHAT, CDR2 FQNNGV. This CDR3 is CASSPIREGQDGAFF. In DNA, the CDR3 is TGTGCCAGCAGCCCGATCCGGGAGGGTCAGGACGGGGCTTTCTTT.

The J gene is TRBJ2-5, the V gene TRBV29-1; D uncertain. The CDR3 consists of 12 residues. CDR1 and CDR2 from the germline V gene are SQVTM and ANQGSEA. Trimming shortened V by 6 bases and J by 5 bases, and 13 bases separated the two germline ends. The CDR3 here is CSVAGMGETQYF. As DNA, the CDR3 is TGCAGCGTCGCTGGTATGGGGGAGACCCAGTACTTC. Full variable domain (outside the CDR3, taken from reference TRBV29-1 and TRBJ2-5): SAVISQKPSRDICQRGTSLTIQCQVDSQVTMMFWYRQQPGQSLTLIATANQGSEATYESGFVIDKFPISRPNLTFSTLTVSNMSPEDSSIYLCSVAGMGETQYFGPGTRLLVL.

Only a few counts were recorded for this clone. This chain uses TRBV4-2 with TRBJ2-3; D ambiguous. CDR1 and CDR2 (germline): LGHNA, YNFKEQ. Trimming stripped 1 base from V and 4 bases from J, with 9 bases between. The CDR3 spans 14 residues. CDR3 sequence reads: CASSQGRSADTQYF. The DNA of the CDR3 is TGTGCCAGCAGCCAAGGGCGGAGCGCAGATACGCAGTATTTT.

This clone was counted a few times. CDR3: CASSVTSGFTDTQYF. The CDR3 nucleotides read TGTGCCAGCAGCGTTACTAGCGGTTTCACAGATACGCAGTATTTT. This chain uses TRBV9 with TRBJ2-3, with 8 bases lining up with TRBD2. The germline gives CDR1 SGDLS, CDR2 YYNGEE. The J segment lost 2 bases and the V segment lost 2 bases, leaving 4 bases of the junction unmatched. The CDR3 consists of 15 residues.

The table lists this clone with a few counts. The rearrangement joins TRBV28 to TRBJ1-5; 7 bases are a match to TRBD1. With V trimmed by 3 bases and J by 6 bases, 8 bases remained unmatched. CDR1 and CDR2 (germline): MDHEN, SYDVKM. The CDR3 runs 15 residues. CDR3 nucleotides: TGTGCCAGCAGTTTGCCACAGGGGCAGGGTCAGCCCCAGCATTTT. Translation gives CASSLPQGQGQPQHF.

In this sample, this clone turned up a few times. The V call is TRBV7-3, the J call TRBJ1-2; D perhaps matches TRBD1 (6 bases). This CDR3 spans 14 amino acids. With 2 bases removed from V and 2 bases from J, the gap between germline ends came to 9 bases. From germline, CDR1 is SGHTA and CDR2 FQGTGA. The CDR3 DNA is TGTGCCAGCAGCTTAGCTGGGGGCAACTATGGCTACACCTTC. Its protein is CASSLAGGNYGYTF.

The chain carries TRBV11-1 and TRBJ2-1, with 9 bases lining up with TRBD1. Trimming took 5 bases from V and 5 from J; bases not matched to a gene: 19. This CDR3 is 19 amino acids long. CDR1 is SGHAT, CDR2 FQDESV, per germline (reference sequence). CDR3 in DNA: TGTGCCAGCAGCGTACCTTCCGCCCGGGGACAGGGAGGTGACAATGAGCAGTTCTTC. Encoded protein: CASSVPSARGQGGDNEQFF.

The rearrangement uses TRBV5-6 and TRBJ1-2, with D tentatively TRBD1 (5 bases). Germline V gives CDR1 SGHDT, CDR2 YYEEEE. Trimming shortened V by 1 base and J by 2 bases, and 15 bases separated the two germline ends. The CDR3 consists of 16 residues. CDR3 loop: CASSLPGTALNYGYTF. The CDR3, as DNA: TGTGCCAGCAGCTTGCCAGGGACGGCGCTAAACTATGGCTACACCTTC.